This paragraph reports one TCR beta chain. The sample is drawn from a study of blood T cells in healthy people across ages. Roughly 10 milliliters of peripheral blood were drawn from each donor. The use of a sample-barcoded 5' primer and a J-beta primer mix characterized a second PCR of 7 to 11 cycles. Each cDNA molecule carried a tag from a template-switch adaptor that contained 12 random nucleotides. MiXCR, run by TCRdb on the 5' RACE reads, gives a single entry per CDR3 protein. This sample has hundreds of thousands of distinct CDR3 sequences, with 25% to 35% found just once. This receptor was taken from a woman over 75 in good health. Sequences were obtained from blood.

This CDR3 is CAWSKGFRRGTSPLHF. The CDR3 DNA follows: TGTGCCTGGAGCAAAGGGTTTAGGAGGGGAACTTCACCCCTCCACTTT. The rearrangement joins TRBV30 to TRBJ1-6; TRBD1 might be the D (5 bases). V dropped 3 bases and J dropped 9 bases, with 21 bases sitting between them. Looked up from germline, CDR1 is GTSNPN and CDR2 is SVGIG (reference sequence). This CDR3 region has 16 residues.